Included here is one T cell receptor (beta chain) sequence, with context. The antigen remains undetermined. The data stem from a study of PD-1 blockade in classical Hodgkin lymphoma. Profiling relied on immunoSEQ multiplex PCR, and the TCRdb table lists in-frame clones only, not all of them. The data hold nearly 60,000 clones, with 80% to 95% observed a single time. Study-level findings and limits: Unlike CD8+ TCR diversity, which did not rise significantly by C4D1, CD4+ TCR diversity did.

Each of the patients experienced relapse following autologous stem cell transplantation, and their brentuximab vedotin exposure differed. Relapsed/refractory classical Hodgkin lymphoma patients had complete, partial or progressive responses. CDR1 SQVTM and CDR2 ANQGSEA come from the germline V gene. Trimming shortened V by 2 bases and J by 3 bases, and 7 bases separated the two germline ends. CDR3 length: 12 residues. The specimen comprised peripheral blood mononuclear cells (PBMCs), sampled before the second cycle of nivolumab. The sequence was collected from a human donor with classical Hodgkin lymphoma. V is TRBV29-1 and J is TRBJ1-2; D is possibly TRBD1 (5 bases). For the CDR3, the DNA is TGCAGCGTTGAACGGGACTACTATGGCTACACCTTC. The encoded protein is CSVERDYYGYTF. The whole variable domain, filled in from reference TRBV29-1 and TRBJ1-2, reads SAVISQKPSRDICQRGTSLTIQCQVDSQVTMMFWYRQQPGQSLTLIATANQGSEATYESGFVIDKFPISRPNLTFSTLTVSNMSPEDSSIYLCSVERDYYGYTFGSGTRLTVV.